The 26 T cell receptor beta chains below come from one sample, sequenced in a study of CD4 T cells in relation to SARS-CoV-2 and coronaviruses. Method: immunoSEQ multiplex PCR; TCRdb's copy keeps in-frame clones and lacks some. Of some 19,000 clones in the sample, about 80% are singletons; the top ten hold about 32%. The unexposed donors gave CD4+ T cells in about 2011-2018, prior to COVID-19. After approximately 10 days of culture, CD4+ T cells were isolated. Their cognate antigens are unknown. The sample consisted of CD4+ T cells from PBMCs, cultured in vitro. These receptors were obtained from a human donor in good health.

This sequence joins TRBV19 and TRBJ1-2, with TRBD1 identical over 9 bases. V lost 5 bases and J lost 8; bases outside the gene matches: 6. This CDR3 comprises 13 residues. CDR1 and CDR2 from the germline V gene are LNHDA and SQIVND (reference sequence). The CDR3 DNA follows: TGTGCCAGTAGTCCGGGACAGGGAGAGGGCTACACCTTC. This sequence encodes CASSPGQGEGYTF. The whole variable domain, remainder taken from reference TRBV19 and TRBJ1-2, is DGGITQSPKYLFRKEGQNVTLSCEQNLNHDAMYWYRQDPGQGLRLIYYSQIVNDFQKGDIAEGYSVSREKKESFPLTVTSAQKNPTAFYLCASSPGQGEGYTFGSGTRLTVV.

The chain links TRBV11-2 to TRBJ1-6; 7 nucleotides line up with TRBD1. The CDR3 spans 15 residues. The V segment lost 0 bases and the J segment 14 bases; nucleotides outside the gene matches: 10. Germline CDR1 is SGHAT and CDR2 is FQNNGV. The DNA for the CDR3 is TGTGCCAGCAGCTTAGAAATTGGCGGACAGGCAGCCCTCCACTTT. Its protein product is CASSLEIGGQAALHF.

This clone was seen once. V gene TRBV3-1 (or the pseudogene TRBV3-2) combines with J gene TRBJ2-6; 9 positions match TRBD1. Losses at the gene ends were 7 bases for V and 0 bases for J; bases not matched to a gene: 4. Germline V CDR1 and CDR2: LGHDT, YNNKEL (reference sequence). The CDR3 consists of 16 residues. Here the CDR3 DNA reads TGTGCCAGCACCGGGACAGGGCCCTCTGGGGCCAACGTCCTGACTTTC. It translates to CASTGTGPSGANVLTF.

The genes are TRBV3-1 (or the pseudogene TRBV3-2) and TRBJ2-1; 11 positions match TRBD1. Trimming took 0 bases from V and 6 from J; bases not matched to a gene: 10. The germline V gene has CDR1 LGHDT and CDR2 YNNKEL (reference sequence). This CDR3 spans 18 amino acids. The CDR3: CASSQDPHPGTGGNEQFF. The DNA for the CDR3 is TGTGCCAGCAGCCAAGATCCCCATCCCGGGACAGGGGGCAATGAGCAGTTCTTC.

The chain is built from TRBV19 and TRBJ2-3, with 7 bases matching TRBD1. Unmatched junction bases numbered 8, after V lost 9 bases and J lost 5 bases. The CDR3 has 13 amino acids. Germline V gene data show CDR1 as LNHDA and CDR2 as SQIVND (reference sequence). CDR3 bases: TGTGCCAGCGCAACAGGGGATATAGATACGCAGTATTTT. As protein: CASATGDIDTQYF.

The chain links TRBV6-5 to TRBJ1-2; no definite D call. Germline V lookup: CDR1 MNHEY, CDR2 SVGAGI. The CDR3 contains 13 residues. Trimming took off 6 bases at V and 2 bases at J, with 10 bases between the two ends. The CDR3 reads CASSDMNNYGYTF. CDR3 nucleotides: TGTGCCAGCAGCGACATGAACAACTATGGCTACACCTTC.

The rearrangement uses TRBV20-1 and TRBJ2-7; 11 nucleotides line up with TRBD2. With V trimmed by 3 bases and J by 2 bases, 12 bases remained unmatched. The CDR3 covers 17 residues. The germline gives CDR1 DFQATT, CDR2 SNEGSKA (reference sequence). The CDR3 DNA sequence: TGCAGTGCTAGTTATCTTAGCGGGAGGGATATGACCTACGAGCAGTACTTC. Its protein product is CSASYLSGRDMTYEQYF.

This clone turned up a few times. The chain combines TRBV6-5 with TRBJ1-1; 7 bases fit TRBD1. This CDR3 contains 14 residues. Losses at the gene ends were 10 bases for V and 1 base for J; bases not matched to a gene: 9. The germline V gene has CDR1 MNHEY and CDR2 SVGAGI. The CDR3 loop is CATSRDRANTEAFF. The CDR3 DNA reads TGTGCCACCTCGCGAGACAGGGCGAACACTGAAGCTTTCTTT.

J is TRBJ1-2 and V is TRBV18; 12 bases fit TRBD1. The CDR3 is 20 residues long. Germline V gene data show CDR1 as KGHSH and CDR2 as LQKENI. The V segment lost 1 base and the J segment 3 bases; nucleotides outside the gene matches: 15. Written as DNA, the CDR3 is TGTGCCAGCTCACCACTGGGACCCCCAGGGACAGGGGGCAGGGACTATGGCTACACCTTC. Amino acids: CASSPLGPPGTGGRDYGYTF. The full variable domain, completed using reference TRBV18 and TRBJ1-2, is NAGVMQNPRHLVRRRGQEARLRCSPMKGHSHVYWYRQLPEEGLKFMVYLQKENIIDESGMPKERFSAEFPKEGPSILRIQQVVRGDSAAYFCASSPLGPPGTGGRDYGYTFGSGTRLTVV.

The rearrangement uses TRBV10-3 and TRBJ2-7; D remains ambiguous. The CDR3 consists of 12 residues. V gave up 4 bases and J gave up 3 bases, with 7 bases separating them. Looked up from germline, CDR1 is ENHRY and CDR2 is SYGVKD. The CDR3 sequence: CAISVLSYEQYF. The DNA for the CDR3 is TGTGCCATCAGTGTTCTCAGCTACGAGCAGTACTTC.

V gene TRBV18 combines with J gene TRBJ1-3; maybe TRBD1 (6 bases). Trimming took 6 bases from V and 6 from J, leaving 18 bases between them. The CDR3 is 15 residues long. Looked up from germline, CDR1 is KGHSH and CDR2 is LQKENI. Here the CDR3 DNA reads TGTGCCAGCTCGCTCAACAGGGAGTCGGCAAACACCATATATTTT. As protein: CASSLNRESANTIYF. The whole variable domain, remainder taken from reference TRBV18 and TRBJ1-3, is NAGVMQNPRHLVRRRGQEARLRCSPMKGHSHVYWYRQLPEEGLKFMVYLQKENIIDESGMPKERFSAEFPKEGPSILRIQQVVRGDSAAYFCASSLNRESANTIYFGEGSWLTVV.

V gene TRBV7-3 combines with J gene TRBJ2-2; 10 bases are shared with TRBD1. CDR3 size: 15 residues. V lost 3 bases, J lost 6 bases, and 4 bases stayed unmatched. The germline CDR1 and CDR2 sequences are SGHTA and FQGTGA. CDR3 sequence reads: CASSFLGQGAGELFF. CDR3 sequence (DNA): TGTGCCAGCAGCTTCCTAGGACAGGGGGCCGGGGAGCTGTTTTTT.

V usage is TRBV21-1 and J usage is TRBJ2-1; the table's D gene call, TRBD1, was not cross checked with the DNA. TRBV21-1 is a recognized pseudogene. There are 15 residues in the CDR3. The CDR3 reads CASTRSGTAYNEQFF. In DNA form, the CDR3 reads TGTGCCAGCACCAGATCCGGGACAGCATACAATGAGCAGTTCTTC.

This clone was seen once. The rearrangement links TRBV12-3 or TRBV12-4 to TRBJ1-1, with 7 bases that match TRBD1. This CDR3 contains 13 residues. The CDR3 DNA sequence: TGTGCTGCCAGGGGGGCTTTAGACACTGAAGCTTTCTTT. It codes for CAARGALDTEAFF.

This clone was recorded a few times. This chain uses TRBV11-2 with TRBJ2-2, with D unresolved. This CDR3 contains 16 residues. V was trimmed by 5 bases and J by 8 bases, leaving 21 bases between them. The germline V gene encodes CDR1 SGHAT and CDR2 FQNNGV. CDR3 in amino acids: CASSLIAYSLPGELFF. The CDR3 DNA is TGTGCCAGCAGCCTAATAGCCTACTCCCTCCCAGGGGAGCTGTTTTTT.

This clone turned up a few times. The genes are TRBV28 and TRBJ1-6, with D perhaps TRBD1 (6 bases). The CDR3 totals 17 residues. From germline, CDR1 is MDHEN and CDR2 SYDVKM. Trimming stripped 7 bases from V and 1 base from J, with 17 bases between. The CDR3 loop reads CASTLGGSGSYNSPLHF. The CDR3 nucleotides are TGTGCCAGCACCCTAGGGGGGTCTGGTTCCTATAATTCACCCCTCCACTTT.

This chain uses TRBV7-3 with TRBJ2-3, with D tentatively TRBD1 (6 bases). Trimming pared 7 bases from V and 2 bases from J, leaving 10 bases between. CDR1 is SGHTA, CDR2 FQGTGA, per germline. The CDR3 length is 13 residues. The CDR3 nucleotides are TGTGCCAGCAACCGGGACATCACAGATACGCAGTATTTT. Amino acid sequence: CASNRDITDTQYF. Supplemented by reference TRBV7-3 and TRBJ2-3, the full variable domain reads GAGVSQTPSNKVTEKGKYVELRCDPISGHTALYWYRQSLGQGPEFLIYFQGTGAADDSGLPNDRFFAVRPEGSVSTLKIQRTERGDSAVYLCASNRDITDTQYFGPGTRLTVL.

The genes are TRBV21-1 and TRBJ2-6; the table names TRBD1, a call not compared with the DNA. TRBV21-1 is an annotated pseudogene. The CDR3 extends over 18 amino acids. The CDR3 loop reads CANSPTGTGGPGANVLTF. As DNA, the CDR3 is TGTGCCAACTCTCCTACCGGGACAGGGGGCCCTGGGGCCAACGTCCTGACTTTC.

This rearrangement joins TRBV7-2 to TRBJ2-3; D is ambiguous. The germline V gene has CDR1 SGHTA and CDR2 FQGNSA. This CDR3 spans 16 amino acids. Trimming removed 2 bases from V and 0 bases from J, with 12 bases in between. The CDR3 DNA is TGTGCCAGCAGCTTATATGGGTCGGCAAGCACAGATACGCAGTATTTT. Amino acids: CASSLYGSASTDTQYF.

This clone has a handful of counts. The chain's CDR3 is CASSEQGLGEQYF. The CDR3 nucleotides are TGTGCCAGCAGTGAACAGGGACTCGGGGAGCAGTACTTC. V and J are TRBV2 and TRBJ2-7, with D possibly TRBD2 on 6 matching bases. This CDR3 contains 13 residues. Trimming cost V 2 bases and J 7 bases, with 12 bases left between them. Germline lookup yields CDR1 SNHLY and CDR2 FYNNEI.

This clone has only one observation. The chain employs TRBV9 and TRBJ2-3; 11 bases match TRBD2. CDR3 length equals 16 residues. The germline V gene has CDR1 SGDLS and CDR2 YYNGEE. V dropped 4 bases and J dropped 3; count of bases not matched to a gene: 7. The CDR3 loop reads CASSSLAGGLTDTQYF. The CDR3 coding sequence is TGTGCCAGCAGCTCCCTAGCGGGGGGTCTAACAGATACGCAGTATTTT.

This clone appeared a few times. The V and J genes are TRBV15 and TRBJ1-5, with 12 bases aligning to TRBD1. The germline CDR1 and CDR2 sequences are LNHNV and YYDKDF (reference sequence). CDR3 length: 16 residues. Unmatched junction bases numbered 11, after V lost 5 bases and J lost 9 bases. In DNA, the CDR3 is TGTGCCACCAGCCGAAACTCGGGACAGGGGGCAGGGCCCCAGCATTTT. Its protein product is CATSRNSGQGAGPQHF.

The J gene is TRBJ2-7, the V gene TRBV2, with D possibly matching TRBD2 (5 bases). Trimming took off 10 bases at V and 3 bases at J, with 13 bases between the two ends. This CDR3 has 12 amino acids. Germline V gene data show CDR1 as SNHLY and CDR2 as FYNNEI. CDR3 nucleotides: TGTGCCACCCGGACGGCGGGCTACGAGCAGTACTTC. This encodes CATRTAGYEQYF.

The rearrangement links TRBV27 to TRBJ2-4, with TRBD2 matching 11 bases. Germline CDR1 MNHEY, CDR2 SMNVEV (reference sequence). Trimming at V came to 3 bases and at J to 2 bases, leaving 6 bases not matched to a gene. The CDR3 contains 17 residues. DNA of the CDR3: TGTGCCAGCAGTTTTATAGCGGGAGGGCCTTCCAAAAACATTCAGTACTTC. This translates into CASSFIAGGPSKNIQYF.

This clone is deemed medium-sized. The chain joins TRBV6-4 to TRBJ1-4; D might be TRBD1 (6 bases). The germline V gene has CDR1 MRHNA and CDR2 SNTAGT. The CDR3 spans 15 residues. Trimming stripped 4 bases from V and 10 bases from J, with 19 bases between. CDR3 sequence reads: CASSVHRVRSGKLFF. CDR3 coding DNA: TGTGCCAGCAGTGTCCACAGGGTGAGATCAGGAAAACTGTTTTTT.

This chain joins TRBV7-8 and TRBJ2-3; TRBD2 agrees at 15 bases. Germline CDR1 is SGHVS and CDR2 is FQNEAQ. This CDR3 spans 18 amino acids. J lost 0 bases, V lost 5 bases, and 6 bases had no gene match. CDR3 region: CASSDGLAGGPSTDTQYF. The CDR3 nucleotides are TGTGCCAGCAGCGACGGACTAGCGGGAGGGCCGAGCACAGATACGCAGTATTTT. The variable domain in full, completed from reference TRBV7-8 and TRBJ2-3, reads GAGVSQSPRYKVAKRGQDVALRCDPISGHVSLFWYQQALGQGPEFLTYFQNEAQLDKSGLPSDRFFAERPEGSVSTLKIQRTQQEDSAVYLCASSDGLAGGPSTDTQYFGPGTRLTVL.